This TCR beta chain was obtained from a study of blood T cell repertoires in COVID-19. Study information: Sample material is recorded as cDNA or gDNA derived from T cells, B-cell-depleted T cells, or PBMCs.

The protocol was immunoSEQ multiplex PCR, while the TCRdb copy is restricted to in-frame clones and leaves out a portion. Here the sample spans approximately 59,000 clones, around 80% being singletons. The germline V gene has CDR1 LGHDT and CDR2 YNNKEL (reference sequence). V shed 4 bases and J shed 4 bases, with 8 bases lying between them. The CDR3 extends over 13 amino acids. The chain combines TRBV3-1 (or the pseudogene TRBV3-2) with TRBJ2-1; D is unclear. The sequence came from a man of 80 years or more with acute or convalescent COVID-19. Sequenced sample: peripheral blood. CDR3 nucleotide sequence: TGTGCCAGCAGCCTTCAGGTTTACAATGAGCAGTTCTTC. It is translated as CASSLQVYNEQFF.